Presented here are 21 T cell receptor beta chains from one specimen sequenced in a study of memory CD4+ T cells and cytomegalovirus serostatus. The sort gate was single viable CD3+CD4+CD8-CD45RO+ cells for memory CD4+ T cells. Here immunoSEQ multiplex PCR was the method, and the copy in TCRdb shows in-frame clones only, minus some. The data contain over 50,000 clones, approximately 85% of them seen just once; the ten biggest clones take up about 0.88%. The sequencing input was memory CD4+ T cells from blood. The receptors here all came from an adult in good health and CMV-seronegative.

The chain couples TRBV6-5 to TRBJ2-7; TRBD1 is a possible D gene (5 bases). Germline values: CDR1 MNHEY, CDR2 SVGAGI. Trimming pared 4 bases from V and 4 bases from J, leaving 17 bases between. There are 15 residues in the CDR3. The CDR3 nucleotides are TGTGCCAGCAGTTTTGGGTCCAGGGAACCGTACGAGCAGTACTTC. Translating gives CASSFGSREPYEQYF.

The rearrangement links TRBV7-9 to TRBJ2-1, with D tentatively TRBD2 (8 bases). CDR1 and CDR2 (germline): SEHNR, FQNEAQ (reference sequence). The CDR3 spans 15 residues. Trimming shortened V by 8 bases and J by 5 bases, and 19 bases separated the two germline ends. CDR3: CASCKGLGGHNEQFF. The CDR3 region has the DNA TGTGCCAGCTGTAAGGGACTAGGGGGCCACAATGAGCAGTTCTTC. Combining the CDR3 with reference TRBV7-9 and TRBJ2-1 gives the whole variable domain DTGVSQNPRHKITKRGQNVTFRCDPISEHNRLYWYRQTLGQGPEFLTYFQNEAQLEKSRLLSDRFSAERPKGSFSTLEIQRTEQGDSAMYLCASCKGLGGHNEQFFGPGTRLTVL.

The chain combines TRBV7-8 with TRBJ1-3, with 8 bases matching TRBD1. In germline, CDR1 is SGHVS, CDR2 FQNEAQ. After removal of 1 base from V and 0 bases from J, the junction contained 5 bases not matched to a gene. This CDR3 is built from 17 residues. The CDR3 DNA reads as TGTGCCAGCAGCTTAGGACCGGGACAGGTCTCTGGAAACACCATATATTTT. Its translation is CASSLGPGQVSGNTIYF.

This chain uses TRBV25-1 with TRBJ1-2; a weak D match, TRBD1 (5 bases). Trimming shortened V by 2 bases and J by 8 bases, and 12 bases separated the two germline ends. This CDR3 has 13 amino acids. Germline CDR1 and CDR2: MGHDK and SYGVNS. CDR3 sequence: CASSERGGVGYTF. The CDR3 DNA reads TGTGCCAGCAGTGAACGGGGCGGGGTAGGCTACACCTTC.

The V and J genes are TRBV6-4 and TRBJ1-1; 8 bases match TRBD1. Germline V lookup: CDR1 MRHNA, CDR2 SNTAGT. J lost 1 base, V lost 6 bases, and 10 bases had no gene match. CDR3 size: 16 residues. CDR3 coding DNA: TGTGCCAGCAGGGAACGGGACAGGCCACAGAACACTGAAGCTTTCTTT. Protein product: CASRERDRPQNTEAFF.

The chain employs TRBV11-2 and TRBJ1-5, with D unresolved. V lost 2 bases, J lost 0 bases, and 14 bases lay in between. The CDR3 spans 17 residues. Germline V lookup: CDR1 SGHAT, CDR2 FQNNGV. DNA of the CDR3: TGTGCCAGCAGCTTATCCCGGGAACAGTATAGCAATCAGCCCCAGCATTTT. Translation gives CASSLSREQYSNQPQHF.

The V gene is TRBV20-1, the J gene TRBJ1-2, with no clear D. CDR1 DFQATT and CDR2 SNEGSKA come from the germline V gene (reference sequence). The CDR3 sequence is 11 residues long. With 0 bases removed from V and 5 bases from J, the gap between germline ends came to 4 bases. CDR3 nucleotide sequence: TGCAGTGCTAGAGACGGATATGGCTACACCTTC. Amino acid sequence: CSARDGYGYTF.

V is TRBV5-8 and J is TRBJ1-1; D perhaps matches TRBD1 (5 bases). Germline values: CDR1 SGHTS, CDR2 YDEGEE. This CDR3 region has 14 residues. The V and J ends lost 6 bases and 7 bases respectively, with 19 bases between them. The CDR3 region is CASILPWGVYEAFF. CDR3 bases: TGTGCCAGCATCCTCCCCTGGGGGGTCTATGAAGCTTTCTTT.

The chain combines TRBV4-1 with TRBJ2-3; the D gene is possibly TRBD1 (6 bases). V gave up 4 bases and J gave up 5 bases, with 19 bases separating them. This CDR3 spans 16 amino acids. Per germline, CDR1 MGHRA and CDR2 YSYEKL. CDR3 nucleotides: TGCGCCAGCAGCCGCGGATTCAGGGGCGAGGGAGATACGCAGTATTTT. Translating gives CASSRGFRGEGDTQYF.

The V gene is TRBV5-6, the J gene TRBJ1-2, with D possibly matching TRBD1 (6 bases). Germline V gives CDR1 SGHDT, CDR2 YYEEEE. CDR3 length equals 18 residues. Trimming cost V 0 bases and J 1 base, with 19 bases left between them. The CDR3 coding sequence is TGTGCCAGCAGCTTGGCCGGCGGGGGGGCTTTTGGTAACTATGGCTACACCTTC. Translating it yields CASSLAGGGAFGNYGYTF.

This rearrangement joins TRBV6-5 to TRBJ2-5; D not certain. The CDR3 contains 12 residues. V was pared by 6 bases and J by 5 bases, with 10 bases between. Germline V lookup: CDR1 MNHEY, CDR2 SVGAGI. The CDR3 is CASSSGSETQYF. The CDR3 nucleotides are TGTGCCAGCAGCTCCGGTTCGGAGACCCAGTACTTC.

The chain has TRBV5-1 and TRBJ2-1; TRBD1 might be the D (5 bases). Trimming shortened V by 2 bases and J by 12 bases, and 18 bases separated the two germline ends. This CDR3 contains 14 residues. CDR1 SGHRS and CDR2 YFSETQ come from the germline V gene. CDR3 region: CASSLLTTAKRQFF. CDR3 nucleotides: TGCGCCAGCAGCTTACTAACGACAGCCAAGAGGCAGTTCTTC.

J is TRBJ2-7 and V is TRBV19, with 9 bases lining up with TRBD2. Germline CDR1 and CDR2: LNHDA and SQIVND (reference sequence). The length of the CDR3 is 14 residues. The V and J ends lost 5 bases and 5 bases, in that order; junction bases with no gene match: 7. The CDR3 sequence: CASSFSGGWDEQYF. For the CDR3, the DNA is TGTGCCAGTAGTTTTAGCGGGGGCTGGGACGAGCAGTACTTC.

This clone was observed a handful of times. The rearrangement joins TRBV28 to TRBJ1-2; maybe TRBD1 (6 bases). This CDR3 spans 15 amino acids. Germline-derived CDR1 and CDR2 are MDHEN and SYDVKM. V shed 2 bases and J shed 5 bases, with 15 bases lying between them. CDR3: CASSLRGGPAYGYTF. The CDR3, as DNA: TGTGCCAGCAGTTTAAGGGGGGGGCCTGCTTATGGCTACACCTTC.

The chain has TRBV6-1 and TRBJ1-5; D might be TRBD1 (6 bases). Looked up from germline, CDR1 is MNHNS and CDR2 is SASEGT. The V gene lost 6 bases and the J gene lost 5 bases, with 11 bases spanning the gap. The CDR3 covers 13 residues. CDR3: CASSLGQHQPQHF. DNA for the CDR3: TGTGCCAGCAGCTTAGGACAGCATCAGCCCCAGCATTTT.

This rearrangement joins TRBV27 to TRBJ1-3; 7 bases are shared with TRBD1. J lost 0 bases, V lost 10 bases, and 9 bases had no gene match. Germline V CDR1 and CDR2: MNHEY, SMNVEV (reference sequence). CDR3 length: 15 residues. In DNA form, the CDR3 reads TGTGCCAACACCCCAGGGGGGCACTCTGGAAACACCATATATTTT. As protein: CANTPGGHSGNTIYF.

This clone came up a few times. This chain links TRBV30 with TRBJ1-1, with TRBD1 identical over 7 bases. V lost 3 bases to trimming and J lost 10 bases; unmatched junction nucleotides: 14. Germline CDR1 GTSNPN, CDR2 SVGIG (reference sequence). This CDR3 is 14 amino acids long. CDR3 protein: CAWRLSGQREGAFF. In DNA, the CDR3 is TGTGCCTGGAGGCTGTCGGGACAGAGGGAGGGAGCTTTCTTT.

V gene TRBV5-4 combines with J gene TRBJ1-1, with TRBD1 matching over 7 bases. Germline V gene data show CDR1 as SGHNT and CDR2 as YYREEE (reference sequence). The CDR3 is 15 amino acids. V lost 0 bases, J lost 4 bases, and 6 bases stayed unmatched. CDR3 loop: CASSLAQGGGTEAFF. CDR3 nucleotide sequence: TGTGCCAGCAGCTTGGCCCAGGGGGGCGGCACTGAAGCTTTCTTT.

The chain uses TRBV28 and TRBJ1-1; 7 bases agree with TRBD1. J gave up 1 base and V 5 bases, and 10 bases lay outside the gene matches. Germline loops: CDR1 MDHEN, CDR2 SYDVKM. There are 16 residues in the CDR3. In nucleotides, the CDR3 is TGTGCCAGCAGTCCTCTCCTGACAGGGACGAACACTGAAGCTTTCTTT. This gives the protein CASSPLLTGTNTEAFF.

The chain employs TRBV5-1 and TRBJ2-1, with unresolved D. The V end was cut by 7 bases, the J end by 9 bases, with 14 bases between. CDR1 and CDR2 (germline): SGHRS, YFSETQ. There are 12 residues in the CDR3. CDR3 in amino acids: CASSNTRTEQFF. The DNA for the CDR3 is TGCGCCAGCTCCAATACCCGAACTGAGCAGTTCTTC.

The chain combines TRBV7-2 with TRBJ1-4; unclear D gene. The CDR3 is 14 residues long. The V and J ends lost 6 bases and 6 bases respectively, with 14 bases between them. From germline, CDR1 is SGHTA and CDR2 FQGNSA. DNA for the CDR3: TGTGCCAGCAGGAGTTCAGGCGGTTATGAAAAACTGTTTTTT. This sequence encodes CASRSSGGYEKLFF.